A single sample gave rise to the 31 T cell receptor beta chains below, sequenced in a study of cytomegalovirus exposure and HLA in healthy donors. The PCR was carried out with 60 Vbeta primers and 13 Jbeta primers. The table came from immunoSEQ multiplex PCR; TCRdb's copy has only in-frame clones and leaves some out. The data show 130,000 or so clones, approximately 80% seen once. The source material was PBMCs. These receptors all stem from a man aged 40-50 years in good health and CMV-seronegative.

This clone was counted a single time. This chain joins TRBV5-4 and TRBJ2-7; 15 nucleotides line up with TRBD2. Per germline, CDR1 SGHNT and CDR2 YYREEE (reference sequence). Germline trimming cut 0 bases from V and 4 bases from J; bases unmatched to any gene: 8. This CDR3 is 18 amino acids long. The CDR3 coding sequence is TGTGCCAGCAGCTTGGGAGGCACGGGACTAGCGGGAGGTTACGAGCAGTACTTC. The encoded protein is CASSLGGTGLAGGYEQYF.

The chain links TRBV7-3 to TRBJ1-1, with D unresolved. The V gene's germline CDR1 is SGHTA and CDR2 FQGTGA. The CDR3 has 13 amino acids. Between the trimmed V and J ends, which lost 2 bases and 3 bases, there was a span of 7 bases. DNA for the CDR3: TGTGCCAGCAGCTTACTATCCCACACTGAAGCTTTCTTT. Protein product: CASSLLSHTEAFF.

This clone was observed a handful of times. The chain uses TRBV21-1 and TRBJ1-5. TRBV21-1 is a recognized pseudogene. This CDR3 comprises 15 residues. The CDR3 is CASSKSSNSNQPQHF. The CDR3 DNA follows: TGTGCCAGCAGCAAAAGTTCTAATAGCAATCAGCCCCAGCATTTT.

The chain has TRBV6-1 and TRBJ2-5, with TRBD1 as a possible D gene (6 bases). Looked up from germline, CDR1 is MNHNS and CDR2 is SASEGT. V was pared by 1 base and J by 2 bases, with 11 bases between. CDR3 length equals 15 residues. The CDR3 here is CASSEERTVQETQYF. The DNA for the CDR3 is TGTGCCAGCAGTGAAGAACGGACAGTTCAAGAGACCCAGTACTTC.

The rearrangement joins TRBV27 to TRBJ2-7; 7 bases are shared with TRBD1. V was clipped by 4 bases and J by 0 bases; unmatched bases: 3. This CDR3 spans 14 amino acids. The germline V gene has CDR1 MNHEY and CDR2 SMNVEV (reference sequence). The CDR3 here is CASSSGTDSYEQYF. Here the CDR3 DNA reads TGTGCCAGCAGTTCCGGGACAGACTCCTACGAGCAGTACTTC.

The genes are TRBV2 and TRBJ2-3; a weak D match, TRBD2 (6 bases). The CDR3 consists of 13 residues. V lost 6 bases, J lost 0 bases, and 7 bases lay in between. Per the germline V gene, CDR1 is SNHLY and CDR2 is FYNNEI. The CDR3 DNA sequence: TGTGCCAGCAGCGCGGGGAGCACAGATACGCAGTATTTT. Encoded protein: CASSAGSTDTQYF. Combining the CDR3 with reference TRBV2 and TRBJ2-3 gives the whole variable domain EPEVTQTPSHQVTQMGQEVILRCVPISNHLYFYWYRQILGQKVEFLVSFYNNEISEKSEIFDDQFSVERPDGSNFTLKIRSTKLEDSAMYFCASSAGSTDTQYFGPGTRLTVL.

In nucleotides, the CDR3 is TGCGCCAGCAGTCAATCCCTCCGCAGGGCCCCCTACGAGCAGTACTTC. This encodes CASSQSLRRAPYEQYF. The rearrangement joins TRBV23-1 to TRBJ2-5; D is possibly TRBD1 (5 bases). Matching the DNA end better, TRBJ2-7 makes the J call doubtful. TRBV23-1 falls under the ORF class, with uncertain function. The CDR3 has 16 residues.

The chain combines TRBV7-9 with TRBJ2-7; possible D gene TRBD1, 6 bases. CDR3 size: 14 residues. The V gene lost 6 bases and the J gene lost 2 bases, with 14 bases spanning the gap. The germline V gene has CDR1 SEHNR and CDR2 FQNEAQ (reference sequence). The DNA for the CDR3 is TGTGCCAGCAGTGGGGCGGACAGACCCTACGAGCAGTACTTC. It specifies CASSGADRPYEQYF.

The CDR3 is CASNGQGLHEQFF. The CDR3 coding sequence is TGTGCCAGCAATGGACAGGGACTCCATGAGCAGTTCTTC. The genes are TRBV27 and TRBJ2-1; 8 nucleotides match TRBD1. This CDR3 contains 13 residues. J gave up 8 bases and V 7 bases, and 7 bases lay outside the gene matches. The germline V gene encodes CDR1 MNHEY and CDR2 SMNVEV (reference sequence).

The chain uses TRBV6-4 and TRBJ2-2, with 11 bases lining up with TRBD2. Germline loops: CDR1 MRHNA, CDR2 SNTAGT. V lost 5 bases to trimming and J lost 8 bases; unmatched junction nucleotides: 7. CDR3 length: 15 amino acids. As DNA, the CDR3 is TGTGCCAGCAGTAAGGGACTAGCGGCCACTGGGGAGCTGTTTTTT. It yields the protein CASSKGLAATGELFF.

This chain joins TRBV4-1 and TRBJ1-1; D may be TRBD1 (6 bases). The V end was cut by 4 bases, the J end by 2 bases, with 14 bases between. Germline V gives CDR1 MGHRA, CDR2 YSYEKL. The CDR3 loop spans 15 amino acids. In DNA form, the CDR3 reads TGCGCCAGCAGCCTAAAGGAAGGGGGAAACACTGAAGCTTTCTTT. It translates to CASSLKEGGNTEAFF.

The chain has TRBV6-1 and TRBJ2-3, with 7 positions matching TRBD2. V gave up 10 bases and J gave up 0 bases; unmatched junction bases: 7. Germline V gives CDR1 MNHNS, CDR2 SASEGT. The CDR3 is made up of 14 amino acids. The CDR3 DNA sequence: TGTGCCACCCGGGACTACCTTAGCACAGATACGCAGTATTTT. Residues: CATRDYLSTDTQYF.

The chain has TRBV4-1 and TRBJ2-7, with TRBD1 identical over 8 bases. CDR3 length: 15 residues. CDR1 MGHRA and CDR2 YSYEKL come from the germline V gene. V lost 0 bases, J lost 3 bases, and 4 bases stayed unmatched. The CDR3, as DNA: TGCGCCAGCAGCCAAGATTCGACAGGGGACTACGAGCAGTACTTC. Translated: CASSQDSTGDYEQYF.

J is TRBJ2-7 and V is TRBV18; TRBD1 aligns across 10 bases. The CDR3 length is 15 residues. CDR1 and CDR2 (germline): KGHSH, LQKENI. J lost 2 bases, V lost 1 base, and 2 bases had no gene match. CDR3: CASSPRDRGPYEQYF. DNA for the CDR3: TGTGCCAGCTCACCACGGGACAGGGGACCCTACGAGCAGTACTTC.

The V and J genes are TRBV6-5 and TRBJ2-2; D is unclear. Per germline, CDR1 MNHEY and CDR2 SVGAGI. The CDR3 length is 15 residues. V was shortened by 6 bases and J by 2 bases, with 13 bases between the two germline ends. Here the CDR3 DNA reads TGTGCCAGCAGCTCCGGGTCCCTTAACACCGGGGAGCTGTTTTTT. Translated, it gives CASSSGSLNTGELFF.

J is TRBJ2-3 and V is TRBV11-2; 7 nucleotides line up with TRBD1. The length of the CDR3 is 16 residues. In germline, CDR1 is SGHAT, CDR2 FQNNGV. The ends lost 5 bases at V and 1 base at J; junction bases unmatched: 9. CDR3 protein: CASSTNRGVGTDTQYF. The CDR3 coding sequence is TGTGCCAGCAGCACCAACAGGGGTGTGGGCACAGATACGCAGTATTTT.

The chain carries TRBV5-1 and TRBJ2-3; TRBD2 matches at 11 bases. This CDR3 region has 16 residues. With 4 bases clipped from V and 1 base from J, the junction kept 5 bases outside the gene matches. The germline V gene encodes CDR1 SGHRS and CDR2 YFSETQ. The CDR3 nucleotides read TGCGCCAGCAGCACCGTGACTAGCGGGGGCACAGATACGCAGTATTTT. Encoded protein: CASSTVTSGGTDTQYF.

CDR3 bases: TGTGCCAGCAGCTTCGCCCAAGGACAGCTATCCTACGAGCAGTACTTC. It codes for CASSFAQGQLSYEQYF. V gene TRBV7-9 combines with J gene TRBJ2-5; tentatively, D is TRBD1 (6 bases). TRBJ2-7 matches the DNA end more closely, so the J call is doubtful. CDR3 length: 16 residues. Germline V lookup: CDR1 SEHNR, CDR2 FQNEAQ (reference sequence).

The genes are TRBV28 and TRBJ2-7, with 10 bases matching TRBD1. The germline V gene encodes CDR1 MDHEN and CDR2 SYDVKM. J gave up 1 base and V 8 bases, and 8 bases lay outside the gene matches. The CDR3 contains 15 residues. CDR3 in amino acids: CASHQPGQGSYEQYF. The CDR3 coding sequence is TGTGCCAGCCACCAGCCGGGACAGGGGTCCTACGAGCAGTACTTC. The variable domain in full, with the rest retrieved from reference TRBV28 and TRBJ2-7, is DVKVTQSSRYLVKRTGEKVFLECVQDMDHENMFWYRQDPGLGLRLIYFSYDVKMKEKGDIPEGYSVSREKKERFSLILESASTNQTSMYLCASHQPGQGSYEQYFGPGTRLTVT.

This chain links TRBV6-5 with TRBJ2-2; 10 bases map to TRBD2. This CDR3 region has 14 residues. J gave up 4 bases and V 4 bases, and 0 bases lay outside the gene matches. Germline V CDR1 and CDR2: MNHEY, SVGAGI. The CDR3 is CASSWTSGTGELFF. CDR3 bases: TGTGCCAGCAGTTGGACTAGCGGCACCGGGGAGCTGTTTTTT.

As DNA, the CDR3 is TGTGCCAGCAGTTACTCCCGGGCAGGGGGGAATGAGCAGTTCTTC. It encodes CASSYSRAGGNEQFF. The V gene is TRBV6-5, the J gene TRBJ2-1; TRBD1 might be the D (7 bases). Trimming shortened V by 0 bases and J by 7 bases, and 13 bases separated the two germline ends. Germline V gene lookup returns CDR1 MNHEY and CDR2 SVGAGI. The length of the CDR3 is 15 residues.

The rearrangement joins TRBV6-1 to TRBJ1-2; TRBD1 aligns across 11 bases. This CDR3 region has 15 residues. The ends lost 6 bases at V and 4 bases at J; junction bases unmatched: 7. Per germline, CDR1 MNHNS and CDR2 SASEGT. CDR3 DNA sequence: TGTGCCAGCAGCGAACCCGGGACAGGGGGCTATGGCTACACCTTC. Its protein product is CASSEPGTGGYGYTF.

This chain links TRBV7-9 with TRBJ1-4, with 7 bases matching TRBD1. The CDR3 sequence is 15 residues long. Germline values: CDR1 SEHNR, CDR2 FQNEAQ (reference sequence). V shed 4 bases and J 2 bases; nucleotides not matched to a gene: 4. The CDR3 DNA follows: TGTGCCAGCAGCTCTCCGGGACAGACTAATGAAAAACTGTTTTTT. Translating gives CASSSPGQTNEKLFF. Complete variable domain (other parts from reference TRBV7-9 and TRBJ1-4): DTGVSQNPRHKITKRGQNVTFRCDPISEHNRLYWYRQTLGQGPEFLTYFQNEAQLEKSRLLSDRFSAERPKGSFSTLEIQRTEQGDSAMYLCASSSPGQTNEKLFFGSGTQLSVL.

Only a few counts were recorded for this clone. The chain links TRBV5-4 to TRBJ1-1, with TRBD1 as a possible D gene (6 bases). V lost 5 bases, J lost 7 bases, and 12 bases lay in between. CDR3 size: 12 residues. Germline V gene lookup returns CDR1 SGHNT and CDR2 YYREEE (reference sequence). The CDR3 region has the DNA TGTGCCAGCAGTCCTTCAGGGGTTGAAGCTTTCTTT. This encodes CASSPSGVEAFF.

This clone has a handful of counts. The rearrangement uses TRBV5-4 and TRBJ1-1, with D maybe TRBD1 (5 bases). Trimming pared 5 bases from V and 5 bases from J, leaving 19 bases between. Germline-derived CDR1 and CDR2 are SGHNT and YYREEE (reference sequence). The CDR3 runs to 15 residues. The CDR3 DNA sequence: TGTGCCAGCAGTTCGGCCGTGACAGTAGGGACTGAAGCTTTCTTT. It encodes CASSSAVTVGTEAFF.

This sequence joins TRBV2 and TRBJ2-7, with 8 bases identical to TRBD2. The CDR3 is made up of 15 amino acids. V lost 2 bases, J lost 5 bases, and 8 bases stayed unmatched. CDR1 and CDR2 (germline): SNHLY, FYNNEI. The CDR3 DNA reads TGTGCCAGCAGTGAAACTGGGACTAGGGGAAACGAGCAGTACTTC. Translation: CASSETGTRGNEQYF.

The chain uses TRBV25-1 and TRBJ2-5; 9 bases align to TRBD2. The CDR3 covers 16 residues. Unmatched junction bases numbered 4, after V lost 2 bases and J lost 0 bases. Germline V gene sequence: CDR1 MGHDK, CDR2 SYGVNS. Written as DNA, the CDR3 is TGTGCCAGCAGTGAAAGACTAGCGGAGTACCAAGAGACCCAGTACTTC. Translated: CASSERLAEYQETQYF.

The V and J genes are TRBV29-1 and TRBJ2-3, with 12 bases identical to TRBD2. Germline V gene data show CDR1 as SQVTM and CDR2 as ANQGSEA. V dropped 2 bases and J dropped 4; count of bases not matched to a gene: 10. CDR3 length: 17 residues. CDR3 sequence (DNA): TGCAGCGTTGAACCCCCTAGCGGGGGGGCCACGTCAGATACGCAGTATTTT. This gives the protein CSVEPPSGGATSDTQYF.

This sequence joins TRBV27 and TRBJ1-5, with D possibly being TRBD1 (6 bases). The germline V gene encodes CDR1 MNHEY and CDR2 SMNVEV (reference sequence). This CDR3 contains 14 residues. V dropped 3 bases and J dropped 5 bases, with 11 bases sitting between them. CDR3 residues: CASSLPGDYQPQHF. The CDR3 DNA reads TGTGCCAGCAGTTTGCCAGGGGATTATCAGCCCCAGCATTTT.

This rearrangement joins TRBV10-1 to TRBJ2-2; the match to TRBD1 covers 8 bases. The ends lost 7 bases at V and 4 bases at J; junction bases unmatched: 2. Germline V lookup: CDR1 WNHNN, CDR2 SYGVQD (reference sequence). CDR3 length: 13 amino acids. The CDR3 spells CASTDRGTGELFF. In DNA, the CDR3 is TGCGCCAGCACTGACAGGGGCACCGGGGAGCTGTTTTTT.

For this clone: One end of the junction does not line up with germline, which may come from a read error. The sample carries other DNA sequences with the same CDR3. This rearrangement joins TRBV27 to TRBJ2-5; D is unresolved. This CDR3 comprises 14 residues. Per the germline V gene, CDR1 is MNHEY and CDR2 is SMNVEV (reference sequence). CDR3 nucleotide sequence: TGTGCCAGCAGAGGTCGACTTGAGTACGAGACTCAGTACTTC. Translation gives CASRGRLEYETQYF.